What follows describes a single T cell receptor beta chain. The sample belongs to a study of blood T cell repertoires in COVID-19. On the study more broadly: COVID-19 samples, acute and convalescent, were from the United States, Italy and Spain. PBMCs, B-cell-depleted T cells, or T cells provided the cDNA or gDNA that made up the material.

Per the original methods: Quantification of nucleated cells was approximated via reference gene primer amplification. TCRdb's table, derived via immunoSEQ multiplex PCR, lists solely in-frame clones and lacks some. The DNA gave D and trimming, while V, J and clone size come from that table. The repertoire holds fewer than 250,000 clones, with roughly 90% as singletons. The germline V gene has CDR1 SGHNT and CDR2 YYREEE (reference sequence). Trimming took off 3 bases at V and 3 bases at J, with 18 bases between the two ends. CDR3 length: 16 residues. This receptor was taken from a woman aged 40 to 50 who had recovered from COVID-19. The chain combines TRBV5-4 with TRBJ1-2; TRBD1 might be the D (6 bases). The sample was peripheral blood. CDR3 protein: CASSSRGGGLDYGYTF. The CDR3 nucleotides read TGTGCCAGCAGCTCACGAGGCGGGGGGCTCGACTATGGCTACACCTTC.